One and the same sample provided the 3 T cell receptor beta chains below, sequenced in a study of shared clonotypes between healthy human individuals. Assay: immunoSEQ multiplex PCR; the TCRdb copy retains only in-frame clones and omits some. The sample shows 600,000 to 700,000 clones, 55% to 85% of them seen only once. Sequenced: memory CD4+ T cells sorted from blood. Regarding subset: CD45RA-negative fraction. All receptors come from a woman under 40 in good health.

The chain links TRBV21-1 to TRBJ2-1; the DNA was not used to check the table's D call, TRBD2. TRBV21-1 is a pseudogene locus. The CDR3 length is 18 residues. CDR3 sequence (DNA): TGTGCCAGCAGCAAAGGGTGGTTAGTAGCGGGAAGGTACAATGAGCAGTTCTTC. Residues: CASSKGWLVAGRYNEQFF.

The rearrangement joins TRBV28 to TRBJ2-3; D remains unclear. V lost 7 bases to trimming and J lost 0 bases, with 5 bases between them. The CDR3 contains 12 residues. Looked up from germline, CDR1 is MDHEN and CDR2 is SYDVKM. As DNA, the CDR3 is TGTGCCAGCAAAGACAGCACAGATACGCAGTATTTT. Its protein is CASKDSTDTQYF.

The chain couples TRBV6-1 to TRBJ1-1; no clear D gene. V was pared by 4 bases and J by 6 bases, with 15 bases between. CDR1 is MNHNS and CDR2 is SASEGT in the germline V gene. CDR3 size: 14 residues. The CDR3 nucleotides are TGTGCCAGCAGTGTATCGAGGGCCTCTCCTGAAGCTTTCTTT. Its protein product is CASSVSRASPEAFF.